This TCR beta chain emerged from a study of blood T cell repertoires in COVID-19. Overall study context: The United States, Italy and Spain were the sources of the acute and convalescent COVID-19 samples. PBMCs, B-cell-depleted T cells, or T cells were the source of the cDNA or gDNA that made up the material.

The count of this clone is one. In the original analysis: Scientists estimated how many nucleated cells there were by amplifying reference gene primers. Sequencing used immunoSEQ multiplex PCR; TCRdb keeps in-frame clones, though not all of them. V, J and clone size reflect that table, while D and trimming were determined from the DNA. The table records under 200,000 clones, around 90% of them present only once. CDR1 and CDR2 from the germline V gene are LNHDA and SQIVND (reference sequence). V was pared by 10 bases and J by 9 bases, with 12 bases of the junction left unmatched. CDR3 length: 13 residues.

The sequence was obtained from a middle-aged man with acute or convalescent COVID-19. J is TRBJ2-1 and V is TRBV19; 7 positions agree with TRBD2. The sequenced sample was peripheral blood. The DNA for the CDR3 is TGTGCCACCCGGGACTACGCTTGGAGTGAGCAGTTCTTC. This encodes CATRDYAWSEQFF.